This TCR beta chain is from a study of cytomegalovirus exposure and HLA in healthy donors. Study results and limitations: It was in a later analysis that TCR association rates were seen to vary by HLA locus, highest for DRB1 and lowest for HLA-C. There were some public TCRs occurring in many donors, but most TCR sequences were rare. The productive fraction for most TCR beta V segments was about 87% or about 30% in an earlier analysis. Reported performance of the classifier showed diagnosis of cytomegalovirus status with high specificity and sensitivity.

About this clone: What it recognizes is unknown.

Researchers ran the PCR with 60 Vbeta and 13 Jbeta primers. Using immunoSEQ multiplex PCR, the repertoire was profiled, and TCRdb retains in-frame clones only, with some absent. The sample holds some 200,000 clones, roughly 89% seen once. Germline lookup yields CDR1 MRHNA and CDR2 SNTAGT. Trimming stripped 2 bases from V and 8 bases from J, with 12 bases between. This CDR3 has 13 residues. This chain connects TRBV6-4 to TRBJ1-2; D not certain. Sequencing was performed on PBMCs. The TCR was taken from a woman aged 18-35 years in good health and CMV-seronegative. As DNA, the CDR3 is TGTGCCAGCAGTGACGGGGAGGCGAAAGGCTACACCTTC. Translated: CASSDGEAKGYTF.